The TCR beta chain described here comes from a study of T cells in Graves' hyperthyroidism and ophthalmopathy. Looked up from germline, CDR1 is SNHLY and CDR2 is FYNNEI. This CDR3 comprises 11 residues. Researchers amplified the TCR beta CDR3 regions from RNA transcripts. Primed by the HTBI set, a first-round RT-PCR was run on the TCR CDR3. TCRdb called the multiplex PCR reads again in MiXCR, with one record for every CDR3 protein. The sample yields some 570,000 distinct CDR3 sequences, 12% to 15% seen once. V and J are TRBV2 and TRBJ1-2; D is undetermined. This TCR derives from a woman aged 18-29 years with Graves' ophthalmopathy. The sequenced sample was blood. CDR3 amino acids: CTIRIGHGYTF. In DNA form, the CDR3 reads TGTACAATACGAATAGGGCATGGCTACACCTTC.